Below, one T cell receptor (beta chain) is given with its context. Its antigen is still unknown. Base qualities were left out, and no much larger clone turns up one base away. The data derive from a study of blood T cells in healthy people across ages (dated by TCRdb to the mid-2010s). Notes on the research overall: Template switching captured roughly one uniquely barcoded TCR beta cDNA molecule per two T cells in model experiments. Using deep sequencing normalized with unique cDNA molecular identifiers, the study measured how TCR beta repertoire diversity changes with age. Donors were grouped into four age groups: young (average 16 years), middle-aged (roughly 40), aged (over 55) and long-lived (just over 80). To avoid experimental bias, donors of different ages were randomly spread across the sequencing lanes. For two donors (one aged 18 to 30 and one aged 80 or older), the study analyzed two additional independent replicas of 1 million unique cDNA reads from the same blood draw. Results the study describes overall, beyond this receptor: The percentage of naive T cells measured by flow cytometry correlated strongly with observed TCR beta diversity. Compared with the aged group, the long-lived group had more naive CD4+ T cells, fewer expanded clones and increased TCR diversity, a pattern suggesting age selection. The CMV infection status of donors was not known, potentially confounding age-related changes in expanded clonotypes. Since profiling was done on bulk unsorted PBMCs, naive and antigen-experienced compartments could not be conclusively compared. Total diversity estimates from one million sequenced T cells were considered lower bounds and underestimates. As age increased, observed TCR beta diversity per million T cells dropped in a roughly linear way, and a significant reduction was already evident by age 40.

The receptor library was made with 5' RACE. Sequencer: Illumina HiSeq 2500. A second PCR of about 7 to 12 cycles was run with a J-beta primer mix and a sample-barcoded 5' primer. Each TCR beta cDNA molecule received a unique molecular identifier from a template-switch 5' adaptor carrying 12 random nucleotides. At least 3 million CDR3-containing paired-end reads were obtained from each sample. First-strand cDNA synthesis was performed from all RNA using the Mint cDNA synthesis kit, with priming by a TRBC-specific oligonucleotide. Following uracil-DNA glycosylase treatment, all cDNA underwent a first 18-cycle PCR with the universal primers M1SS and BC2_uni_R. The source study handled its data this way. Normalization of each sample was performed by random selection of 1 million high-quality reads, each carrying a distinct molecular identifier. Instead of being binned into consensus sequences, reads that shared molecular identifiers were thrown out. MiTCR, set to a Q25 quality threshold and the strictest error-elimination algorithm, was used for CDR3 identification, clonotype clustering and error correction. A nonparametric unseen species model with Euler transformation was used to estimate a lower bound on total TCR beta diversity. The public reads were reprocessed in TCRdb via fastp at Q25 and MiXCR, keeping in-frame beta chains. Entries are consolidated by CDR3 protein sequence, retaining the most common genes and DNA. These V and J calls originate from TCRdb's pipeline instead of the authors' own analysis. This sample gives hundreds of thousands of distinct CDR3 sequences in total; about 44% of them show up just once. Roughly 13% of the sample comes from the top ten.

The junction shows trimming of 3 bases on V and 12 bases on J, and the gene matches do not reach 4 bases of it. Including the terminal cysteine and phenylalanine, the CDR3 comprises 12 residues. Left in the record is the CDR3 DNA by itself, 36 bases read in frame from the first base. CDR1 and CDR2 were assigned from the germline V gene as MDHEN and SYDVKM. The donors were roughly 39 Caucasian individuals from Russia, aged 6 to 90 years, who were systemically healthy. Each donor gave ten milliliters of peripheral blood, drawn into EDTA-treated Vacutainer tubes. Ficoll-Paque density-gradient centrifugation was used to isolate PBMCs, with at least 7 million per sample. Trizol reagent was used to extract total RNA from PBMCs, with at least 6 micrograms per sample. For every donor, flow cytometry on a PBMC aliquot measured the percentage of naive CD45RAhigh/CD27high T cells.

The V and J genes are TRBV28 and TRBJ2-3, with 9 bases in between that match TRBD2. This TCR was recovered from a man in his thirties or forties in good health. The specimen was blood. The DNA is TGTGCCAGCAGTTTTGGACTAGCGCATCAGTATTTT. Its protein reads: CASSFGLAHQYF. Full variable domain (CDR3 extended with the reference TRBV28 and TRBJ2-3 proteins): DVKVTQSSRYLVKRTGEKVFLECVQDMDHENMFWYRQDPGLGLRLIYFSYDVKMKEKGDIPEGYSVSREKKERFSLILESASTNQTSMYLCASSFGLAHQYFGPGTRLTVL.